One and the same sample provided the 15 T cell receptor beta chains below, sequenced in a study of response to subunit inactivated influenza vaccine. MiXCR, run by TCRdb on the RT-PCR reads, gives a single entry per CDR3 protein. The repertoire holds about 780,000 distinct CDR3 sequences, with 18% as singletons. This sample comprised PBMCs from blood, obtained about 5 days after vaccination. The receptors here all came from a man between 45 and 60 years old who received an inactivated influenza vaccine.

The V and J genes are TRBV6-1 and TRBJ2-3; D is perhaps TRBD1 (6 bases). The CDR3 is made up of 14 amino acids. Trimming took off 2 bases at V and 6 bases at J, with 12 bases between the two ends. Germline V gives CDR1 MNHNS, CDR2 SASEGT. CDR3 in DNA: TGTGCCAGCAGTGAACCAGGGGCGAGGGATACGCAGTATTTT. This codes for CASSEPGARDTQYF.

The chain is built from TRBV27 and TRBJ2-1; D remains ambiguous. Germline values: CDR1 MNHEY, CDR2 SMNVEV (reference sequence). The germline V and J ends were trimmed by 7 bases and 3 bases, with 13 bases remaining between them. CDR3 length: 14 amino acids. This CDR3 reads CASTPWGSYNEQFF. Written as DNA, the CDR3 is TGTGCCAGCACCCCATGGGGAAGCTACAATGAGCAGTTCTTC.

The chain combines TRBV6-1 with TRBJ2-2, with a possible D match to TRBD1 (6 bases). V dropped 6 bases and J dropped 2 bases, with 13 bases sitting between them. CDR1 MNHNS and CDR2 SASEGT come from the germline V gene. There are 15 residues in the CDR3. The CDR3 bases are TGTGCCAGCAGACTCCACAGGGACAACACCGGGGAGCTGTTTTTT. Translation gives CASRLHRDNTGELFF.

This chain joins TRBV27 and TRBJ2-7; D not resolved. With 2 bases removed from V and 2 bases from J, the gap between germline ends came to 13 bases. The germline gives CDR1 MNHEY, CDR2 SMNVEV (reference sequence). The CDR3 has 15 amino acids. The CDR3 DNA is TGTGCCAGCAGTTTAAGTTTGAGGCCGACCTACGAGCAGTACTTC. Protein product: CASSLSLRPTYEQYF.

The V call is TRBV28, the J call TRBJ2-1; TRBD1 matches 9 bases. CDR1 and CDR2 from the germline V gene are MDHEN and SYDVKM. The CDR3 spans 15 residues. V trimming: 0 bases; J trimming: 5 bases; junction bases outside the gene matches: 2. CDR3 DNA sequence: TGTGCCAGCAGTTTATGGGGGACAGGGAACAATGAGCAGTTCTTC. Amino acids: CASSLWGTGNNEQFF.

This clonotype was counted a few times. The chain employs TRBV7-9 and TRBJ2-1; 11 bases match TRBD2. The CDR3 sequence is 13 residues long. The germline gives CDR1 SEHNR, CDR2 FQNEAQ (reference sequence). With V trimmed by 4 bases and J by 13 bases, 6 bases remained unmatched. CDR3: CASSSGLAGLQFF. Written as DNA, the CDR3 is TGTGCCAGCAGCTCCGGACTAGCGGGCCTACAGTTCTTC.

The chain employs TRBV5-1 and TRBJ2-3; 7 bases line up with TRBD1. The germline V gene encodes CDR1 SGHRS and CDR2 YFSETQ. J gave up 0 bases and V 4 bases, and 8 bases lay outside the gene matches. The CDR3 covers 16 residues. The CDR3, as DNA: TGCGCCAGCAGCCCGGTAGGGACAGAAAGCACAGATACGCAGTATTTT. This encodes CASSPVGTESTDTQYF.

The chain joins TRBV12-3 or TRBV12-4 to TRBJ2-5, with D perhaps TRBD1 (6 bases). The CDR3 totals 14 residues. Between the trimmed V and J ends, which lost 6 bases and 7 bases, there was a span of 18 bases. The CDR3 region has the DNA TGTGCCAGCAGCCGTCCGGGACACCATAGGACCCAGTACTTC. This sequence encodes CASSRPGHHRTQYF.

This clonotype was counted only a few times. V usage is TRBV6-5 and J usage is TRBJ1-4, with D perhaps matching TRBD1 (6 bases). This CDR3 comprises 16 residues. V was trimmed by 2 bases and J by 0 bases, leaving 10 bases between them. Germline CDR1 MNHEY, CDR2 SVGAGI. Written as DNA, the CDR3 is TGTGCCAGCAGTTACAGCAGGGGTGCAACTAATGAAAAACTGTTTTTT. Protein: CASSYSRGATNEKLFF.

This clonotype has more than one count but fewer than ten. V is TRBV20-1 and J is TRBJ2-1; D is perhaps TRBD1 (6 bases). This CDR3 contains 15 residues. CDR1 and CDR2 from the germline V gene are DFQATT and SNEGSKA (reference sequence). V was shortened by 2 bases and J by 0 bases, with 11 bases between the two germline ends. The CDR3 nucleotides are TGCAGTGCTAGACAGGGGCCTTACTCCTACAATGAGCAGTTCTTC. This sequence encodes CSARQGPYSYNEQFF.

This clonotype was detected only a few times. The rearrangement links TRBV20-1 to TRBJ2-1; 7 nucleotides match TRBD2. CDR3 size: 14 residues. The V and J ends lost 6 bases and 4 bases, in that order; junction bases with no gene match: 9. Germline CDR1 is DFQATT and CDR2 is SNEGSKA (reference sequence). CDR3 nucleotide sequence: TGCAGTGCACCGCTGGGGGGGAAGTACAATGAGCAGTTCTTC. The encoded protein is CSAPLGGKYNEQFF.

The chain carries TRBV3-1 and TRBJ2-1, with D uncertain. This CDR3 spans 16 amino acids. Germline V gene sequence: CDR1 LGHDT, CDR2 YNNKEL (reference sequence). V lost 1 base to trimming and J lost 7 bases, with 17 bases between them. The CDR3 DNA follows: TGTGCCAGCAGCCAAGGGGGAAACTTCCCGCGGAATGAGCAGTTCTTC. Residues: CASSQGGNFPRNEQFF.

In this sample, this clonotype turned up many times. The V call is TRBV20-1, the J call TRBJ1-5; maybe TRBD1 (5 bases). The length of the CDR3 is 15 residues. In germline, CDR1 is DFQATT, CDR2 SNEGSKA (reference sequence). Trimming shortened V by 4 bases and J by 5 bases, and 18 bases separated the two germline ends. CDR3 coding DNA: TGCAGTGCTAAGTCAGGTTCAGGGTCCGATCAGCCCCAGCATTTT. Translating it yields CSAKSGSGSDQPQHF.

The V call is TRBV12-3 or TRBV12-4, the J call TRBJ1-1; D is perhaps TRBD1 (5 bases). V was shortened by 6 bases and J by 0 bases, with 14 bases between the two germline ends. The CDR3 runs 15 residues. The CDR3 protein is CASSPRGHMNTEAFF. CDR3 coding DNA: TGTGCCAGCAGCCCTCGAGGACATATGAACACTGAAGCTTTCTTT.

This clonotype was seen a handful of times. The chain has TRBV20-1 and TRBJ2-7, with TRBD2 as a possible D gene (6 bases). Germline V gene data show CDR1 as DFQATT and CDR2 as SNEGSKA (reference sequence). The V end lost 4 bases, the J end lost 1 base, and 17 bases lay between the germline ends. This CDR3 is 15 amino acids long. CDR3 bases: TGCAGTGCTATTGATAATCAGGGACTTTCCTACGAGCAGTACTTC. Translated: CSAIDNQGLSYEQYF.